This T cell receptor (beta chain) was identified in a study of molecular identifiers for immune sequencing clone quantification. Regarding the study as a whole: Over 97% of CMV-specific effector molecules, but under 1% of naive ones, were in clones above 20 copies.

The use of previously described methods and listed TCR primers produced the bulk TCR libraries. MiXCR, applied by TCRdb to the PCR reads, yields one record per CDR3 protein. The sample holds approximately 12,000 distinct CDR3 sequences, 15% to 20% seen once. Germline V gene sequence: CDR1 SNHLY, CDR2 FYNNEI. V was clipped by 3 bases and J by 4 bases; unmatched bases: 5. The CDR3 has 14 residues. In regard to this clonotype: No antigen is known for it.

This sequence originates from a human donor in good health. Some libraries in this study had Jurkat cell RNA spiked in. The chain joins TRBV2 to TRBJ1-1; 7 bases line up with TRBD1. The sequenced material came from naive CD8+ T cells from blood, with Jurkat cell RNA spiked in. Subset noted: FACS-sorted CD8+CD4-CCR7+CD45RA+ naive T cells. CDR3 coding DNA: TGTGCCAGCAGTGACTCAGGGGGTCTCACTGAAGCTTTCTTT. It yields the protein CASSDSGGLTEAFF.